A selection of T cell receptor beta chains follows, all from one sample in a study of T cell repertoires in cytomegalovirus infection. Their specific antigens are unknown. TCRdb independently ran MiXCR on the reads; one entry per CDR3 protein. The data show roughly 340,000 distinct CDR3 sequences, 25% to 35% seen once. The sequencing here drew on cultured PBMCs, taken from culture after CMV antigen stimulation. The receptor set was obtained from a human donor in good health (CMV status not recorded). Some clones in this sample may be carry-over from other donors' samples. CDR3s include the opening cysteine and the closing phenylalanine or tryptophan. The order of the fields is J gene, clone size, V gene, D gene, CDR3 protein, CDR3 DNA. The D gene is left open where the match is weak. Clone sizes are given selectively: once, few, many, or a class where the clone is expanded.

TRBJ2-7,NA,TRBV7-9,NA,CASREVTGSSYEQYF,TGTGCCAGCAGGGAGGTTACGGGGAGCTCCTACGAGCAGTACTTC
TRBJ2-3,NA,TRBV19,NA,CASSTAQGTEGTDTQYF,TGTGCCAGTAGTACCGCCCAAGGGACGGAGGGCACAGATACGCAGTATTTT
TRBJ2-1,NA,TRBV14,NA,CASSQEGPLAQSNEQFF,TGTGCCAGCAGCCAAGAAGGGCCTCTAGCCCAATCCAATGAGCAGTTCTTC
TRBJ1-1,many,TRBV5-5,NA,CASSLGRLNTEAFF,TGTGCCAGCAGCTTAGGCAGACTGAACACTGAAGCTTTCTTT
TRBJ2-5,few,TRBV7-3,NA,CASSLTGGRGIETQYF,TGTGCCAGCAGCTTAACGGGGGGCAGGGGGATAGAGACCCAGTACTTC
TRBJ2-7,many,TRBV3-1,NA,CASSQGGEQYF,TGTGCCAGCAGCCAAGGGGGCGAGCAGTACTTC
TRBJ2-3,many,TRBV7-6,TRBD2,CASRDPLADLTDTQYF,TGTGCCAGCAGAGACCCACTAGCGGATCTCACAGATACGCAGTATTTT
TRBJ2-3,few,TRBV28,TRBD2,CASSPSRTSGKTDTQYF,TGTGCCAGCAGTCCATCGCGGACTAGCGGGAAGACAGATACGCAGTATTTT
TRBJ1-3,many,TRBV19,TRBD1,CASTDRERAGGNTIYF,TGTGCCAGTACCGACAGGGAACGGGCAGGCGGAAACACCATATATTTT
TRBJ2-2,NA,TRBV4-1,TRBD2,CASSQDSPLTSGANTGELFF,TGCGCCAGCAGCCAAGATTCCCCCTTGACTAGCGGAGCGAACACCGGGGAGCTGTTTTTT
TRBJ2-5,few,TRBV7-9,TRBD1,CASSSQGASGTQYF,TGTGCCAGCAGCTCTCAGGGGGCGAGCGGGACCCAGTACTTC
TRBJ2-3,NA,TRBV10-3,TRBD1,CAITSGSDRGTDTQYF,TGTGCCATCACATCCGGCTCGGACAGGGGCACAGATACGCAGTATTTT
TRBJ1-1,NA,TRBV24-1,NA,CATSEQSAGGTEAFF,TGTGCCACCAGTGAGCAATCCGCCGGGGGCACTGAAGCTTTCTTT
TRBJ2-3,few,TRBV29-1,TRBD1,CSVTTGGTDTQYF,TGCAGCGTTACGACAGGGGGCACAGATACGCAGTATTTT
TRBJ2-7,few,TRBV5-1,TRBD2,CASSSSGTSGSNNEQYF,TGCGCCAGCAGCTCTTCCGGGACTAGCGGGAGTAACAACGAGCAGTACTTC
TRBJ1-3,NA,TRBV28,NA,CASSRQIGNTIYF,TGTGCCAGCAGTCGACAGATCGGAAACACCATATATTTT
TRBJ2-7,NA,TRBV25-1,TRBD1,CASTTGGNEQYF,TGTGCCAGCACGACAGGGGGCAACGAGCAGTACTTC
TRBJ2-2,NA,TRBV6-5,TRBD2,CASSRIAGNTGELFF,TGTGCCAGCAGTCGGATAGCGGGGAACACCGGGGAGCTGTTTTTT
TRBJ2-5,few,TRBV5-4,TRBD2,CASSPGTSGSWETQYF,TGTGCCAGCAGCCCCGGGACTAGCGGGAGTTGGGAGACCCAGTACTTC
TRBJ2-7,many,TRBV27,TRBD1,CASRPRQGSTYEQYF,TGTGCCAGCAGGCCAAGACAGGGGTCGACCTACGAGCAGTACTTC
TRBJ1-4,NA,TRBV5-1,TRBD1,CASSTEGQRLEKLFF,TGCGCCAGCAGCACGGAGGGACAGCGCTTAGAAAAACTGTTTTTT
TRBJ1-1,NA,TRBV11-2,TRBD1,CASSLFDRVGTEAFF,TGTGCCAGCAGCTTATTCGACAGGGTAGGCACTGAAGCTTTCTTT
TRBJ1-1,NA,TRBV6-8,TRBD1,CACRGVDNTEAFF,TGTGCCTGCAGGGGGGTGGACAACACTGAAGCTTTCTTT
TRBJ1-2,NA,TRBV6-1,NA,CASRETDGPNYGYTF,TGTGCCAGCAGGGAAACGGACGGACCTAACTATGGCTACACCTTC
TRBJ2-1,few,TRBV20-1,TRBD2,CSALRVLAEQLNDYNEQFF,TGCAGTGCCCTACGAGTCCTAGCGGAACAGCTTAATGATTACAATGAGCAGTTCTTC
TRBJ2-4,few,TRBV7-8,NA,CASSSAGIQYF,TGTGCCAGCAGCTCCGCAGGGATTCAGTACTTC
TRBJ1-3,NA,TRBV28,NA,CASSQSGGNTIYF,TGTGCCAGCAGCCAGAGTGGCGGAAACACCATATATTTT
TRBJ2-3,few,TRBV7-9,NA,CASSKGERAYTDTQYF,TGTGCCAGCAGCAAGGGGGAGCGGGCCTACACAGATACGCAGTATTTT
TRBJ1-1,NA,TRBV11-2,NA,CASSPGSRRSPGEAFF,TGTGCCAGCAGTCCGGGCTCAAGGAGGTCTCCTGGTGAAGCTTTCTTT
TRBJ2-1,NA,TRBV24-1,TRBD2,CATSDGLAGGSNEQFF,TGTGCCACCAGTGATGGACTAGCGGGAGGTTCCAATGAGCAGTTCTTC
TRBJ1-2,NA,TRBV4-2,NA,CASSQDYGDYGYTF,TGTGCCAGCAGCCAAGACTACGGGGACTATGGCTACACCTTC
TRBJ2-5,NA,TRBV5-1,NA,CASSLEGGAETQYF,TGCGCCAGCAGCTTGGAAGGGGGAGCGGAGACCCAGTACTTC
TRBJ2-7,few,TRBV11-2,NA,CASISSGEGWEQYF,TGTGCCAGCATCTCCTCAGGCGAAGGGTGGGAGCAGTACTTC
TRBJ2-2,NA,TRBV28,NA,CASSFPSTGELFF,TGTGCCAGCAGTTTTCCCTCTACCGGGGAGCTGTTTTTT
TRBJ2-1,NA,TRBV7-2,TRBD1,CASIPGGNEQFF,TGTGCCAGCATCCCAGGGGGCAATGAGCAGTTCTTC
TRBJ2-3,many,TRBV7-2,TRBD2,CASSLGSAGGPSNTDTQYF,TGTGCCAGCAGCTTAGGGTCAGCGGGAGGGCCCTCTAACACAGATACGCAGTATTTT
TRBJ2-4,few,TRBV6-1,TRBD1,CASSKDRGRVAKNIQYF,TGTGCCAGCAGTAAAGACAGGGGGCGAGTCGCCAAAAACATTCAGTACTTC
TRBJ1-6,NA,TRBV6-1,NA,CASSESVRGTYNSPLHF,TGTGCCAGCAGTGAATCGGTCCGGGGTACCTATAATTCACCCCTCCACTTT
TRBJ2-1,NA,TRBV6-5,TRBD2,CASSYVLAGGPAYNEQFF,TGTGCCAGCAGTTACGTCCTAGCGGGGGGGCCAGCCTACAATGAGCAGTTCTTC
TRBJ1-2,once,TRBV7-2,NA,CASSGTRGGNYGYTF,TGTGCCAGCAGCGGTACACGAGGTGGCAACTATGGCTACACCTTC
TRBJ2-7,many,TRBV6-6,TRBD1,CASSYPLGDLYRGPYEQYF,TGTGCCAGCAGTTACCCTCTCGGAGACCTATACAGGGGGCCCTACGAGCAGTACTTC
TRBJ1-2,NA,TRBV5-1,NA,CASSWTASNYGYTF,TGCGCCAGCAGCTGGACAGCTTCCAACTATGGCTACACCTTC
TRBJ2-4,few,TRBV7-2,NA,CASSLDVNIQYF,TGTGCCAGCAGCTTAGACGTTAACATTCAGTACTTC
TRBJ1-1,many,TRBV4-1,TRBD1,CASSRDRENTEAFF,TGCGCCAGCAGCCGGGACAGGGAGAACACTGAAGCTTTCTTT
TRBJ2-1,NA,TRBV14,TRBD2,CASSHPGTSGGFYNEQFF,TGTGCCAGCAGCCACCCCGGGACTAGCGGGGGATTCTACAATGAGCAGTTCTTC
TRBJ1-1,once,TRBV12-3/TRBV12-4,TRBD1,CASSFQGASEAFF,TGTGCCAGCAGCTTCCAGGGGGCCTCTGAAGCTTTCTTT
TRBJ2-7,many,TRBV7-2,NA,CASSLARTKSYEQYF,TGTGCCAGCAGCTTAGCTAGGACGAAATCCTACGAGCAGTACTTC
TRBJ2-6,many,TRBV5-1,TRBD1,CASSSGQAYLSGANVLTF,TGCGCCAGCAGCTCAGGACAGGCCTATCTCTCTGGGGCCAACGTCCTGACTTTC
TRBJ2-5,NA,TRBV7-9,NA,CAIRRGSGETQYF,TGTGCCATCCGACGGGGGAGCGGCGAGACCCAGTACTTC
TRBJ2-2,few,TRBV12-3/TRBV12-4,TRBD2,CASRTTSGRKPTGELFF,TGTGCCAGCAGGACGACTAGCGGGAGGAAACCAACCGGGGAGCTGTTTTTT
TRBJ2-1,few,TRBV28,TRBD1,CASSPGLGQGFRWDNEQFF,TGTGCCAGCAGCCCAGGGCTGGGACAGGGGTTTCGCTGGGACAATGAGCAGTTCTTC
TRBJ2-7,many,TRBV7-2,NA,CASSLEGGPYEQYF,TGTGCCAGCAGTTTGGAGGGGGGCCCCTACGAGCAGTACTTC
TRBJ1-2,NA,TRBV12-3/TRBV12-4,TRBD1,CASSLRSGQYGYTF,TGTGCCAGCAGTTTAAGGTCGGGACAGTATGGCTACACCTTC